In its sample, the clone carrying this T cell receptor beta chain was seen once. Its antigen is not identified. This entry comes from a study of a mutant IDH1 vaccine in newly diagnosed glioma. For the study at large: Eight vaccine injections were given to patients in weeks 1, 3, 5, 7, 11, 15, 19 and 23. Vaccines began 4-6 weeks after radiotherapy alone, or with temozolomide cycles. Standard pretreatment was either radiotherapy, temozolomide, or, for most, radiochemotherapy with temozolomide.

Germline lookup yields CDR1 SGHVS and CDR2 FQNEAQ. This CDR3 region has 16 residues. V gave up 5 bases and J gave up 2 bases, with 17 bases separating them. Using immunoSEQ multiplex PCR, the repertoire was profiled, and TCRdb retains in-frame clones only, with some absent. The sample has around 26,000 clones; around 70% are singletons. Time point meaning: week 11, during vaccination. Mutant IDH1 20-mer peptide, at 300 ug, made up each vaccine dose, with topical imiquimod. This sequence joins TRBV7-8 and TRBJ2-3; D possibly matches TRBD1 or TRBD2 (6 bases each). This receptor was identified in a young man with glioma. Some clones in this sample may be carry-over from other donors' samples. Here the sequenced sample was peripheral blood mononuclear cells (PBMCs), taken from a glioma patient whose treatment included an IDH1 peptide vaccine. CDR3 protein: CASSPPRTGATDTQYF. The CDR3 DNA follows: TGTGCCAGCAGCCCCCCCCGCACGGGGGCCACAGATACGCAGTATTTT.